The 15 T cell receptor beta chains given below trace back to one sample, sequenced in a study of blood T cell repertoires in COVID-19. TCRdb's copy holds only in-frame clones and misses some; the assay was immunoSEQ multiplex PCR. The sample gives 110,000 to 150,000 clones, around 80% of which show up once; approximately 2% is in the top ten. Material for sequencing was peripheral blood. These receptors were obtained from a woman aged 55-70 years with acute or convalescent COVID-19.

J is TRBJ2-3 and V is TRBV7-9, with TRBD2 matching over 9 bases. This CDR3 contains 18 residues. The trim removed 6 bases at V and 4 bases at J, leaving 17 bases unmatched. Germline loops: CDR1 SEHNR, CDR2 FQNEAQ (reference sequence). CDR3 protein: CASRRPFLAGERADTQYF. CDR3 nucleotides: TGTGCCAGCAGACGACCGTTTTTAGCGGGAGAGCGGGCAGATACGCAGTATTTT. The whole variable domain, remainder taken from reference TRBV7-9 and TRBJ2-3, is DTGVSQNPRHKITKRGQNVTFRCDPISEHNRLYWYRQTLGQGPEFLTYFQNEAQLEKSRLLSDRFSAERPKGSFSTLEIQRTEQGDSAMYLCASRRPFLAGERADTQYFGPGTRLTVL.

The chain combines TRBV10-3 with TRBJ1-2; perhaps TRBD1 as D (5 bases). Germline CDR1 reads ENHRY; CDR2 reads SYGVKD. The CDR3 sequence is 11 residues long. V was clipped by 10 bases and J by 4 bases, with 10 bases between them. The CDR3 DNA is TGTGCCACCGGGACTGGCTATGGCTACACCTTC. Translation: CATGTGYGYTF.

The chain uses TRBV27 and TRBJ2-7; TRBD2 matches 9 bases. J gave up 6 bases and V 3 bases, and 12 bases lay outside the gene matches. CDR1 and CDR2 from the germline V gene are MNHEY and SMNVEV (reference sequence). The CDR3 consists of 16 residues. In DNA form, the CDR3 reads TGTGCCAGCAGTTTGGCGAGCGGGAGGCCACGTACCGAGCAGTACTTC. Its protein product is CASSLASGRPRTEQYF.

This chain connects TRBV25-1 to TRBJ2-5; 9 positions agree with TRBD1. From germline, CDR1 is MGHDK and CDR2 SYGVNS. The CDR3 sequence is 15 residues long. The ends lost 4 bases at V and 6 bases at J; junction bases unmatched: 9. This CDR3 is CASSGPGQGGQTQYF. CDR3 DNA sequence: TGTGCCAGCAGTGGACCGGGACAGGGTGGACAGACCCAGTACTTC.

The J gene is TRBJ2-7, the V gene TRBV18; TRBD2 might be the D (5 bases). The CDR3 length is 14 residues. V lost 4 bases and J lost 3, with 13 bases in between. Germline-derived CDR1 and CDR2 are KGHSH and LQKENI. This chain's CDR3 is CASSRGEWDYEQYF. The DNA of the CDR3 is TGTGCCAGCTCACGGGGAGAGTGGGACTACGAGCAGTACTTC.

V and J are TRBV18 and TRBJ1-5, with TRBD1 matching over 11 bases. The CDR3 consists of 15 residues. Looked up from germline, CDR1 is KGHSH and CDR2 is LQKENI. Trimming at V came to 6 bases and at J to 6 bases, leaving 7 bases not matched to a gene. This CDR3 reads CASSPGTGGLQPQHF. DNA for the CDR3: TGTGCCAGCTCGCCGGGGACAGGGGGGCTTCAGCCCCAGCATTTT.

This chain connects TRBV18 to TRBJ1-2; maybe TRBD1 (5 bases). This CDR3 region has 14 residues. Trimming took 2 bases from V and 4 from J, leaving 11 bases between them. Germline CDR1 KGHSH, CDR2 LQKENI. This CDR3 is CASSPYQGIYGYTF. DNA of the CDR3: TGTGCCAGCTCACCATACCAGGGAATCTATGGCTACACCTTC. The full variable domain, rest sourced from reference TRBV18 and TRBJ1-2, is NAGVMQNPRHLVRRRGQEARLRCSPMKGHSHVYWYRQLPEEGLKFMVYLQKENIIDESGMPKERFSAEFPKEGPSILRIQQVVRGDSAAYFCASSPYQGIYGYTFGSGTRLTVV.

The chain joins TRBV7-9 to TRBJ1-3; D not resolved. V was clipped by 5 bases and J by 4 bases, with 9 bases between them. CDR1 and CDR2 (germline): SEHNR, FQNEAQ (reference sequence). This CDR3 is built from 13 residues. CDR3: CASSPGSGNTIYF. CDR3 DNA sequence: TGTGCCAGCAGCCCGGGGAGCGGAAACACCATATATTTT.

The V call is TRBV5-6, the J call TRBJ1-2, with TRBD1 matching over 10 bases. Germline trimming cut 0 bases from V and 13 bases from J; bases unmatched to any gene: 3. The CDR3 extends over 12 amino acids. Germline V gene data show CDR1 as SGHDT and CDR2 as YYEEEE. The CDR3 loop is CASSLAWTGGTF. CDR3 coding DNA: TGTGCCAGCAGCTTGGCTTGGACAGGGGGCACCTTC.

The gene calls are TRBV19 and TRBJ2-5, with TRBD1 matching over 8 bases. Germline trimming cut 6 bases from V and 2 bases from J; bases unmatched to any gene: 2. There are 13 residues in the CDR3. The germline gives CDR1 LNHDA, CDR2 SQIVND (reference sequence). CDR3 nucleotides: TGTGCCAGTAGGGGACAGGCGCAAGAGACCCAGTACTTC. It is translated as CASRGQAQETQYF.

The chain is built from TRBV19 and TRBJ2-2; a possible D gene is TRBD2 (5 bases). The CDR3 runs to 14 residues. The V end lost 4 bases, the J end lost 4 bases, and 10 bases lay between the germline ends. Germline V gives CDR1 LNHDA, CDR2 SQIVND (reference sequence). CDR3 bases: TGTGCCAGTAGTACCGCTAGCCCCACCGGGGAGCTGTTTTTT. It yields the protein CASSTASPTGELFF.

V is TRBV5-1 and J is TRBJ1-1; no definite D call. V shed 0 bases and J shed 3 bases, with 9 bases lying between them. CDR3 length: 14 residues. CDR1 is SGHRS and CDR2 is YFSETQ in the germline V gene. CDR3 in DNA: TGCGCCAGCAGCTTGGTCATCCGGGACACTGAAGCTTTCTTT. Translation gives CASSLVIRDTEAFF. Full variable domain (rest looked up from reference TRBV5-1 and TRBJ1-1): KAGVTQTPRYLIKTRGQQVTLSCSPISGHRSVSWYQQTPGQGLQFLFEYFSETQRNKGNFPGRFSGRQFSNSRSEMNVSTLELGDSALYLCASSLVIRDTEAFFGQGTRLTVV.

The rearrangement uses TRBV7-2 and TRBJ1-1; possible D gene TRBD1, 6 bases. The CDR3 is 16 residues long. Germline CDR1 SGHTA, CDR2 FQGNSA. Trimming stripped 3 bases from V and 0 bases from J, with 14 bases between. The CDR3 nucleotides read TGTGCCAGCAGCTTTACACTGGGGGCCTTGAACACTGAAGCTTTCTTT. As protein: CASSFTLGALNTEAFF.

V gene TRBV4-1 combines with J gene TRBJ2-4; TRBD2 aligns across 12 bases. The CDR3 covers 19 residues. Unmatched junction bases numbered 14, after V lost 0 bases and J lost 8 bases. CDR1 MGHRA and CDR2 YSYEKL come from the germline V gene. DNA of the CDR3: TGCGCCAGCAGCCAAGAAAGGGTAGGGACTAGCGGGCATAAGGACATTCAGTACTTC. Protein: CASSQERVGTSGHKDIQYF.

The rearrangement uses TRBV7-2 and TRBJ2-1; 7 positions agree with TRBD2. The CDR3 consists of 15 residues. V lost 4 bases, J lost 2 bases, and 5 bases stayed unmatched. Germline assignment: CDR1 SGHTA and CDR2 FQGNSA. The CDR3 region is CASSYTRGAYNEQFF. CDR3 nucleotide sequence: TGTGCCAGCAGCTACACCCGGGGGGCCTACAATGAGCAGTTCTTC.